This T cell receptor (beta chain) originates from a study of PD-1 blockade in mismatch repair-deficient tumors. Study overall: All were previously treated, progressing patients with approximately 12 mismatch repair-deficient cancer types.

TCRs were sequenced from a few patients responding to pembrolizumab. CDR3 length equals 15 residues. This clone was counted a few times. Generated by immunoSEQ multiplex PCR, the TCRdb table keeps only in-frame clones and is missing some. The sample yields tens of thousands of clones, about 83% seen once. The origin of this receptor is an adult with mismatch repair-deficient cancer. The input for sequencing was peripheral blood, taken 12 weeks after starting pembrolizumab. The V gene is TRBV21-1, the J gene TRBJ2-5; the table gives TRBD2 as D, unverified against the DNA. TRBV21-1 constitutes a pseudogene. CDR3 loop: CASILSGAHQETQYF. The CDR3 DNA follows: TGTGCCAGCATCCTTAGCGGGGCGCACCAAGAGACCCAGTACTTC.